Described below is a single TCR beta chain sequence and its context. Its antigen remains undetermined. Per-base qualities were not stored, and no clone one base away is much larger. The immunoSEQ Assay was the method used to sequence TCRbeta CDR3 regions. After extraction, genomic DNA underwent amplification by bias-controlled multiplex PCR, followed by high-throughput sequencing. Turning to the authors' computational methods: To quantify the absolute abundance of every unique TCRbeta CDR3 region, sequences were collapsed and filtered. T cell fraction was estimated by normalizing TCRbeta template counts to usable DNA, with usable DNA measured through amplification of reference genes found in all nucleated cells. Repertoire TCRs were annotated as SARS-CoV-2-specific when V gene, CDR3 amino acid sequence and J gene were exactly matched to a known reactive TCR set. MIRA supplied the reference SARS-CoV-2 TCR set, which was filtered for enrichment in COVID-19-positive ImmuneCODE repertoires so that public or cross-reactive TCRs were removed. Drawing on the MIRA antigens, annotated TCRs were analysed further at the level of specific ORF or position within ORF. Depth was the summed frequency of annotated unique rearrangements, while breadth was defined as annotated unique rearrangements over total unique productive rearrangements. TCR breadth was compared between groups using two-sided Wilcoxon rank-sum tests. TCRdb holds this immuneACCESS table with in-frame rearrangements only. Some clones are missing; in checked studies, unresolved V genes explain under half, and the rest has no known cause. V and J calls and clone size follow that table, whereas D and trimming were derived from the DNA. The sample profile shows around 380,000 clones; about 88% of them were found once. In total, the top ten clones hold 3.5% of the sample.

According to the study, the label for this sample's treatment or condition signals: some 20 received Ad26.COV2.S at low or high dose, single or two shots; several received placebo; per-sample allocation not given. For vaccine and placebo recipients, repertoires were sequenced using samples collected on day 63 after the first injection. Between 29 July and 7 August 2020, Cohort 1b enrolled around 25 adults aged 18-55 years at one site in Boston, USA. Ad26.COV2.S was a replication-incompetent adenovirus type 26 vector that expressed a prefusion-stabilized SARS-CoV-2 spike protein derived from the original Wuhan strain. This record belongs to a study of Ad26.COV2.S vaccination and SARS-CoV-2 variants listed by TCRdb under 2021. Study-wide context: Donors in the vaccine arm were drawn from COV1001, a multicentre, randomized, double-blind, placebo-controlled phase I-IIa trial testing Ad26.COV2.S in healthy adults. Ad26.COV2.S was administered intramuscularly at 5 x 10^10 or 1 x 10^11 viral particles, either as a single shot or as two shots given 56 days apart. TCRbeta repertoire sequencing served as the tool for gauging how specific and how broad the SARS-CoV-2-reactive T cell receptors were following Ad26.COV2.S vaccination. A total of approximately 32 samples were included in the TCR-sequenced set, comprising about 20 Ad26.COV2.S vaccine recipients, 5 placebo recipients and 8 SARS-CoV-2 convalescent individuals. Participants in the trial were split at random into five groups of five each, receiving low-dose or high-dose Ad26.COV2.S once or twice, or else placebo on both occasions. Blinding of investigators to trial group allocation was maintained during experiments and outcome assessment. The paper's findings and limits, for the study overall: Vaccine and placebo recipients had comparable non-spike TCR breadth, which fits with the vaccine containing only spike. After vaccination, substantial breadth of spike-specific CD8+ and CD4+ T cell responses was reported. It was noted by the authors that total T cell responses may have been underestimated by the TCR breadth and depth analyses. The study was not powered to compare responses between vaccine doses or regimens. Spike-specific TCR breadth was higher in Ad26.COV2.S recipients than in placebo recipients (P = 0.0014).

This TCR derives from a person aged 18-65 years who received the Ad26.COV2.S COVID-19 vaccine or a placebo. The sample here was peripheral blood, taken in a trial of Ad26.COV2.S vaccine versus placebo.

The DNA sequence is given as TGTGCCAGCAGCCGTGGACTAGCGGGGGCCAGCACAGATACGCAGTATTTT. This sequence encodes CASSRGLAGASTDTQYF. Recombination joined TRBV5-8 with TRBJ2-3, and TRBD2 aligns with 13 junction nucleotides. The CDR3 goes from the cysteine to the phenylalanine over 17 residues. Solely the CDR3 DNA is kept, with 51 bases framed from the first base. Trimmed from V: 4 bases; trimmed from J: 0 bases; junction bases lacking a gene match: 5. The CDR1 and CDR2 encoded by the germline V gene are SGHTS and YDEGEE.